Shown below are 28 T cell receptor beta chains from a single sample sequenced in a study of control samples from healthy donors and cancer patients (dated by TCRdb to 2019 to 2021). To prepare the library, the immunoSEQ multiplex PCR assay was applied. Here the immuneACCESS table is served through TCRdb, limited to in-frame sequences with V and J called. Missing clones are a known gap in these copies; in checked studies unresolved V genes cover under half, and the rest lacks a known reason. For this sample there are 80,000 to 100,000 clones; around nine tenths appear just once. 13% to 15% of the sample lies in the top ten. Sequencing was performed on blood. These receptors were taken from a man in his thirties or forties in good health.

The chain joins TRBV19 to TRBJ2-3, with D unresolved. The V end lost 3 bases, the J end lost 4 bases, and 8 bases lay between the germline ends. This CDR3 is 13 amino acids long. The germline CDR1 and CDR2 sequences are LNHDA and SQIVND (reference sequence). CDR3 nucleotides: TGTGCCAGTAGTATCTTGGCGGCAGATACGCAGTATTTT. Translated, it gives CASSILAADTQYF. The entire variable domain, with the rest obtained from reference TRBV19 and TRBJ2-3, is as follows: DGGITQSPKYLFRKEGQNVTLSCEQNLNHDAMYWYRQDPGQGLRLIYYSQIVNDFQKGDIAEGYSVSREKKESFPLTVTSAQKNPTAFYLCASSILAADTQYFGPGTRLTVL.

This clone was seen once. The chain links TRBV7-2 to TRBJ2-6; no firm D call. Trimming stripped 5 bases from V and 0 bases from J, with 5 bases between. The CDR3 is made up of 14 amino acids. Germline V gene data show CDR1 as SGHTA and CDR2 as FQGNSA. CDR3 coding DNA: TGTGCCAGCAGCAAGAGCTCTGGGGCCAACGTCCTGACTTTC. This translates into CASSKSSGANVLTF.

The chain has TRBV28 and TRBJ2-4; TRBD2 aligns across 8 bases. Looked up from germline, CDR1 is MDHEN and CDR2 is SYDVKM. V was pared by 5 bases and J by 0 bases, with 21 bases of the junction left unmatched. The CDR3 runs 21 residues. CDR3 sequence (DNA): TGTGCCAGCAGTCCATTCAATAGTCGGTTCTCGGGAGGGCTAGCCAAAAACATTCAGTACTTC. Translating it yields CASSPFNSRFSGGLAKNIQYF.

This clone was recorded once. The chain employs TRBV11-3 and TRBJ1-4, with 7 positions matching TRBD1. Germline CDR1 is SGHNT and CDR2 is YENEEA. V lost 5 bases and J lost 5; bases outside the gene matches: 8. The CDR3 spans 15 residues. CDR3 residues: CASSVKGAANEKLFF. Written as DNA, the CDR3 is TGTGCCAGCAGCGTAAAGGGGGCGGCGAATGAAAAACTGTTTTTT. Full variable domain (rest looked up from reference TRBV11-3 and TRBJ1-4): EAGVVQSPRYKIIEKKQPVAFWCNPISGHNTLYWYLQNLGQGPELLIRYENEEAVDDSQLPKDRFSAERLKGVDSTLKIQPAELGDSAVYLCASSVKGAANEKLFFGSGTQLSVL.

The chain has TRBV6-1 and TRBJ1-4; D uncertain. The CDR3 is 17 amino acids. CDR1 MNHNS and CDR2 SASEGT come from the germline V gene. The V and J ends lost 2 bases and 0 bases respectively, with 13 bases between them. CDR3 loop: CASSEQVMGPTNEKLFF. The CDR3 region has the DNA TGTGCCAGCAGTGAACAGGTCATGGGCCCAACTAATGAAAAACTGTTTTTT.

This rearrangement joins TRBV5-5 to TRBJ2-7; D is undetermined. Between the trimmed V and J ends, which lost 2 bases and 6 bases, there was a span of 9 bases. Germline lookup yields CDR1 SGHKS and CDR2 YYEKEE (reference sequence). The length of the CDR3 is 12 residues. The CDR3 bases are TGTGCCAGCAGCTTCGCGGCCGGCGAGCAGTACTTC. Residues: CASSFAAGEQYF.

The V gene is TRBV27, the J gene TRBJ1-4; no firm D call. Trimming left V 3 bases short and J 0 bases short, with 5 bases between. Germline CDR1 reads MNHEY; CDR2 reads SMNVEV (reference sequence). The CDR3 consists of 14 residues. CDR3: CASSFSATNEKLFF. The CDR3 DNA reads as TGTGCCAGCAGTTTCAGCGCAACTAATGAAAAACTGTTTTTT.

This clone was observed a few times. This chain joins TRBV30 and TRBJ1-1, with a weak D call TRBD1 (6 bases). Per the germline V gene, CDR1 is GTSNPN and CDR2 is SVGIG (reference sequence). Trimming removed 4 bases at V and 3 bases at J, with 12 bases between. CDR3 length: 13 residues. This chain's CDR3 is CAWTRGGHTEAFF. Here the CDR3 DNA reads TGTGCCTGGACCCGAGGGGGTCACACTGAAGCTTTCTTT.

The CDR3 DNA reads as TGCGCCAGCAGCAGGATAGGGGGACAGCCCTACGAGCAGTACTTC. This codes for CASSRIGGQPYEQYF. The J gene is TRBJ2-7, the V gene TRBV5-1; 7 bases align to TRBD1. Trimming at V came to 4 bases and at J to 2 bases, leaving 9 bases not matched to a gene. The germline CDR1 and CDR2 sequences are SGHRS and YFSETQ. This CDR3 is 15 amino acids long.

This clone was picked up a small number of times. The V and J genes are TRBV6-5 and TRBJ1-5; maybe TRBD1 (5 bases). The CDR3 contains 14 residues. CDR1 is MNHEY, CDR2 SVGAGI, per germline. The V gene lost 2 bases and the J gene lost 2 bases, with 7 bases spanning the gap. The CDR3 is CASSYGGGNQPQHF. The CDR3 region has the DNA TGTGCCAGCAGTTACGGGGGAGGCAATCAGCCCCAGCATTTT.

This sequence joins TRBV5-1 and TRBJ2-2, with D tentatively TRBD2 (6 bases). Germline CDR1 SGHRS, CDR2 YFSETQ. This CDR3 spans 15 amino acids. Trimming pared 3 bases from V and 4 bases from J, leaving 13 bases between. Written as DNA, the CDR3 is TGCGCCAGCAGCTCTAGACTAGGTAGCACCGGGGAGCTGTTTTTT. Translation gives CASSSRLGSTGELFF. The whole variable domain, remainder taken from reference TRBV5-1 and TRBJ2-2, is KAGVTQTPRYLIKTRGQQVTLSCSPISGHRSVSWYQQTPGQGLQFLFEYFSETQRNKGNFPGRFSGRQFSNSRSEMNVSTLELGDSALYLCASSSRLGSTGELFFGEGSRLTVL.

The chain joins TRBV6-2 or TRBV6-3 to TRBJ2-1; the match to TRBD2 covers 8 bases. The germline V gene has CDR1 MNHEY and CDR2 SVGEGT. Trimming removed 6 bases from V and 5 bases from J; junction bases left unmatched: 6. The CDR3 sequence is 14 residues long. The CDR3: CASSPGGVNNEQFF. The CDR3 nucleotides are TGTGCCAGCAGCCCCGGGGGGGTAAACAATGAGCAGTTCTTC.

The V gene is TRBV5-6, the J gene TRBJ2-7, with 9 bases aligning to TRBD1. Germline CDR1 is SGHDT and CDR2 is YYEEEE. CDR3 length equals 14 residues. The junction had 3 bases not matched to a gene; V was cut back by 1 base and J by 4 bases. The CDR3, as DNA: TGTGCCAGCAGCTTGTGGACAGGGGTGTACGAGCAGTACTTC. It translates to CASSLWTGVYEQYF.

The V call is TRBV2, the J call TRBJ2-7; TRBD2 agrees at 8 bases. V shed 7 bases and J 6 bases; nucleotides not matched to a gene: 8. The CDR3 is made up of 13 amino acids. Germline CDR1 is SNHLY and CDR2 is FYNNEI. CDR3 residues: CASKSGGLGEQYF. For the CDR3, the DNA is TGTGCCAGCAAATCGGGGGGGTTAGGCGAGCAGTACTTC.

This clone was detected a few times. This chain links TRBV28 with TRBJ1-2, with D tentatively TRBD1 (5 bases). V was shortened by 4 bases and J by 3 bases, with 18 bases between the two germline ends. This CDR3 spans 16 amino acids. Germline loops: CDR1 MDHEN, CDR2 SYDVKM. In nucleotides, the CDR3 is TGTGCCAGCAGTTCGGCAGTGGGGCTCGGCGACTATGGCTACACCTTC. Translated, it gives CASSSAVGLGDYGYTF.

The chain has TRBV10-3 and TRBJ1-4; D is perhaps TRBD1 (5 bases). V gave up 0 bases and J gave up 7 bases, with 9 bases separating them. CDR1 ENHRY and CDR2 SYGVKD come from the germline V gene. The CDR3 covers 14 residues. The CDR3 nucleotides read TGTGCCATCAGTGAGTCCGGCAGGGCTGAAAAACTGTTTTTT. Translating it yields CAISESGRAEKLFF.

This clone was observed once. The V gene is TRBV5-1, the J gene TRBJ2-3, with a weak D call TRBD1 (6 bases). Trimming removed 2 bases from V and 0 bases from J, with 7 bases in between. Germline assignment: CDR1 SGHRS and CDR2 YFSETQ. This CDR3 spans 14 amino acids. The CDR3 bases are TGCGCCAGCAGCTTCGGACAGAGCACAGATACGCAGTATTTT. As protein: CASSFGQSTDTQYF.

V usage is TRBV12-1 and J usage is TRBJ2-5; the D segment call TRBD2 is taken from the table without a DNA check. TRBV12-1 is designated a pseudogene. This CDR3 comprises 18 residues. In nucleotides, the CDR3 is TGTGCCAGCAGCTTTACAGGCGTGAGCGGGATAAGCAACGAGACCCAGTACTTC. It yields the protein CASSFTGVSGISNETQYF.

The chain carries TRBV2 and TRBJ2-7; 10 nucleotides line up with TRBD2. The CDR3 has 16 residues. CDR1 is SNHLY and CDR2 is FYNNEI in the germline V gene. Unmatched junction bases numbered 12, after V lost 5 bases and J lost 5 bases. The CDR3 protein is CASSRLAGLLSDEQYF. In DNA, the CDR3 is TGTGCCAGCAGTAGACTAGCGGGTCTACTGTCCGACGAGCAGTACTTC.

This chain connects TRBV7-8 to TRBJ2-5, with 11 bases that match TRBD2. This CDR3 is built from 18 residues. The V segment lost 2 bases and the J segment 2 bases; nucleotides outside the gene matches: 10. The germline V gene has CDR1 SGHVS and CDR2 FQNEAQ. The CDR3 region is CASSLTLAGGIPQETQYF. The CDR3 nucleotides are TGTGCCAGCAGCTTAACTCTAGCGGGAGGAATACCTCAAGAGACCCAGTACTTC.

The rearrangement uses TRBV9 and TRBJ2-7; D possibly corresponds to TRBD2 (5 bases). Deletions cut 5 bases from V and 3 bases from J, with 12 bases between. CDR3 length: 13 residues. CDR1 and CDR2 from the germline V gene are SGDLS and YYNGEE. The CDR3 DNA sequence: TGTGCCAGCAGGAGGGTTTTGAGCTACGAGCAGTACTTC. Translated, it gives CASRRVLSYEQYF.

This chain joins TRBV30 and TRBJ1-6, with D tentatively TRBD1 (6 bases). Trimming shortened V by 4 bases and J by 7 bases, and 17 bases separated the two germline ends. Germline V CDR1 and CDR2: GTSNPN, SVGIG (reference sequence). The CDR3 consists of 15 residues. In nucleotides, the CDR3 is TGTGCCTGGACGAGCGGGACAACTCTAAATTCACCCCTCCACTTT. Protein product: CAWTSGTTLNSPLHF.

The rearrangement links TRBV7-2 to TRBJ2-1; 14 nucleotides align to TRBD2. This CDR3 spans 15 amino acids. From germline, CDR1 is SGHTA and CDR2 FQGNSA. Trimming removed 5 bases from V and 6 bases from J; junction bases left unmatched: 3. CDR3 protein: CASSRLAGGSNEQFF. The CDR3 region has the DNA TGTGCCAGCAGCAGACTAGCGGGAGGGTCCAATGAGCAGTTCTTC.

CDR3 in amino acids: CASSLTGSEAFF. As DNA, the CDR3 is TGCGCCAGCAGCCTGACCGGGAGTGAAGCTTTCTTT. The V and J genes are TRBV5-1 and TRBJ1-1; D is uncertain. This CDR3 spans 12 amino acids. Germline values: CDR1 SGHRS, CDR2 YFSETQ. V lost 4 bases and J lost 7, with 11 bases in between. The whole variable domain, remainder taken from reference TRBV5-1 and TRBJ1-1, is KAGVTQTPRYLIKTRGQQVTLSCSPISGHRSVSWYQQTPGQGLQFLFEYFSETQRNKGNFPGRFSGRQFSNSRSEMNVSTLELGDSALYLCASSLTGSEAFFGQGTRLTVV.

V gene TRBV7-2 combines with J gene TRBJ2-2; possible D gene TRBD1, 6 bases. Germline CDR1 is SGHTA and CDR2 is FQGNSA. With 4 bases removed from V and 0 bases from J, the gap between germline ends came to 18 bases. The CDR3 spans 18 residues. The CDR3 sequence is CASSSSLQGTTNTGELFF. CDR3 DNA sequence: TGTGCCAGCAGCTCCAGCCTACAGGGTACTACGAACACCGGGGAGCTGTTTTTT.

This chain uses TRBV30 with TRBJ1-3; D remains ambiguous. The CDR3 is 17 amino acids. Germline CDR1 is GTSNPN and CDR2 is SVGIG (reference sequence). Trimming cost V 0 bases and J 2 bases, with 17 bases left between them. The CDR3 sequence is CAWSVETVVGPGNTIYF. CDR3 nucleotides: TGTGCCTGGAGTGTAGAGACGGTTGTGGGTCCTGGAAACACCATATATTTT.

The J gene is TRBJ2-2, the V gene TRBV15; TRBD1 aligns across 9 bases. The CDR3 has 16 residues. Germline V gene sequence: CDR1 LNHNV, CDR2 YYDKDF (reference sequence). Trimming cost V 1 base and J 5 bases; bases outside gene matches: 5. The CDR3 coding sequence is TGTGCCACCAGCAGAGCCGGACAGGGGAGGACCGGGGAGCTGTTTTTT. Translated: CATSRAGQGRTGELFF.

The chain joins TRBV13 to TRBJ2-1, with D unclear. The germline gives CDR1 PRHDT, CDR2 FYEKMQ (reference sequence). The CDR3 has 11 amino acids. The V and J ends lost 1 base and 13 bases respectively, with 8 bases between them. For the CDR3, the DNA is TGTGCCAGCAGCTTAGATGGTGGCCAGTTCTTC. Translation gives CASSLDGGQFF.